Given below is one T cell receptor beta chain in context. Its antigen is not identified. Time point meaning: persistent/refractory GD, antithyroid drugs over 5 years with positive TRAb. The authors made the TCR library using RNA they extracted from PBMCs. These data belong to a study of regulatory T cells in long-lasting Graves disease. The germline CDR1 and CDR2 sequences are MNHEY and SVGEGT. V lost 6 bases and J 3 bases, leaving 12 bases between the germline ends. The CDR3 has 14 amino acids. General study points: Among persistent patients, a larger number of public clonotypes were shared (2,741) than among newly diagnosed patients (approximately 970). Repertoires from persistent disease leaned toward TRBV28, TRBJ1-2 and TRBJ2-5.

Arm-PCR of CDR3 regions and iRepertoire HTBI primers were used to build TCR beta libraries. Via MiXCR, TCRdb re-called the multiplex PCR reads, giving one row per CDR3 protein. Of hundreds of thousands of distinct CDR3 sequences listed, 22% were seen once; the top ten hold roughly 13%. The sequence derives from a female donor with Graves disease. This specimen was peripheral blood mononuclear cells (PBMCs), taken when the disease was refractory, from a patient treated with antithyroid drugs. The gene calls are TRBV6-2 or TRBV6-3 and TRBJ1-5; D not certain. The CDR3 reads CASRSVGFNQPQHF. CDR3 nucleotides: TGTGCCAGCAGGAGTGTTGGGTTCAATCAGCCCCAGCATTTT.